Listed here is a single TCR beta chain. The antigen is undetermined. This sample is drawn from a study of T cell repertoires in cytomegalovirus infection. Study details: It can be stated that public TCR beta signatures indicated CMV infection as well as a matching HLA type. Overall study results and limits: The cumulative frequency of public TCR beta families distinguished individuals who carried CMV together with the relevant HLA. Clonotypes of TCR beta that were HLA-C-restricted and CMV-specific dominated the ex vivo response.

Germline V CDR1 and CDR2: SNHLY, FYNNEI. This CDR3 spans 14 amino acids. Trimming cost V 1 base and J 6 bases; bases outside gene matches: 2. MiXCR, applied by TCRdb to the reads, yields one record per CDR3 protein. The repertoire holds 510,000 or so distinct CDR3 sequences, with more than 25% as singletons. This chain links TRBV2 with TRBJ2-2; TRBD1 aligns across 7 bases. This clonotype was obtained from a human donor in good health (CMV status not recorded). Some clones in this sample may be carry-over from other donors' samples. Sequenced: PBMCs. The CDR3 DNA reads TGTGCCAGCAGTGAAGGACAGGGTCCCGGGGAGCTGTTTTTT. This translates into CASSEGQGPGELFF.